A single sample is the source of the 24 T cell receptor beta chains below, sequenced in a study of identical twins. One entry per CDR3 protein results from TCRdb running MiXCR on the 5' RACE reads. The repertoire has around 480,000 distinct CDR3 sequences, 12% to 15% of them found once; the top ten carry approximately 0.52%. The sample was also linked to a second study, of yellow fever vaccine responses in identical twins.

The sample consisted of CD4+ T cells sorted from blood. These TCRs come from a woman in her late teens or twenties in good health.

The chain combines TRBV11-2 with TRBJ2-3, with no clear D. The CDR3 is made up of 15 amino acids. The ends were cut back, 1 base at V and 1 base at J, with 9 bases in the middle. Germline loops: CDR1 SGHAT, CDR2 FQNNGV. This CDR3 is CASSLVGQRTDTQYF. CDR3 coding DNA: TGTGCCAGCAGCTTAGTCGGGCAGCGCACAGATACGCAGTATTTT.

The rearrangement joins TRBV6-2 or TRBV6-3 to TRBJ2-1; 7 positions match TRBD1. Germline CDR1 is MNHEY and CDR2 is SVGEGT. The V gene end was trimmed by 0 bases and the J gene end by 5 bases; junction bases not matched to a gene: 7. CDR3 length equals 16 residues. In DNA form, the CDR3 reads TGTGCCAGCAGTTACTCGATAGTGACAGGGCACAATGAGCAGTTCTTC. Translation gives CASSYSIVTGHNEQFF.

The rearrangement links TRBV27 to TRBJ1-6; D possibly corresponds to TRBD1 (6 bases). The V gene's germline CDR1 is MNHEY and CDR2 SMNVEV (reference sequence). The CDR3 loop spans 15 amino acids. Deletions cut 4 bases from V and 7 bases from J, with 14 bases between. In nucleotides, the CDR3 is TGTGCCAGCAGTTCAGTGGTGACAGGAAATTCACCCCTCCACTTT. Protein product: CASSSVVTGNSPLHF.

CDR3 bases: TGTGCCATCAGTTCTCCGGGGGGCGAGCAGTACTTC. Its protein is CAISSPGGEQYF. The V call is TRBV10-3, the J call TRBJ2-7; 7 bases are shared with TRBD2. The germline V gene has CDR1 ENHRY and CDR2 SYGVKD. The J segment lost 6 bases and the V segment lost 5 bases, leaving 4 bases of the junction unmatched. The CDR3 totals 12 residues.

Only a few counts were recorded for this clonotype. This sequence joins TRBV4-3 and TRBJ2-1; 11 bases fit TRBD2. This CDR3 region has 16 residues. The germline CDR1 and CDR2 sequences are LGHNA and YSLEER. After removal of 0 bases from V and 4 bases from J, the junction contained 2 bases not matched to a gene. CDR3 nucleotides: TGCGCCAGCAGCCAAGAAGGGACTAGCGGATACAATGAGCAGTTCTTC. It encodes CASSQEGTSGYNEQFF.

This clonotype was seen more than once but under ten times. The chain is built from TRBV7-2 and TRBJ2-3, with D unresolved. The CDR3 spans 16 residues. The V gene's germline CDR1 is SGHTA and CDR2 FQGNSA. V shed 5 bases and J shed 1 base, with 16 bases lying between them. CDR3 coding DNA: TGTGCCAGCAGCCTAGGAGCTGGCTTAGGCACAGATACGCAGTATTTT. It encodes CASSLGAGLGTDTQYF.

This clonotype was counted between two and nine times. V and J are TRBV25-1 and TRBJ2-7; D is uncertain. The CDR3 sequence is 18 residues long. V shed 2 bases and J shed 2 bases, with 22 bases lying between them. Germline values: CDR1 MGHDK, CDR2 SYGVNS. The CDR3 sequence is CASSEAKVVTRGTYEQYF. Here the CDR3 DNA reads TGTGCCAGCAGTGAAGCCAAGGTGGTTACCAGAGGAACCTACGAGCAGTACTTC.

The CDR3 DNA reads TGTGCCAGCAGTGTTTTGGCTAGCGGGATCCCCAATGAGCAGTTCTTC. Translated: CASSVLASGIPNEQFF. The chain is built from TRBV6-4 and TRBJ2-1; 9 bases are shared with TRBD2. The CDR3 runs to 16 residues. The germline V gene has CDR1 MRHNA and CDR2 SNTAGT. V gave up 4 bases and J gave up 6 bases; unmatched junction bases: 10.

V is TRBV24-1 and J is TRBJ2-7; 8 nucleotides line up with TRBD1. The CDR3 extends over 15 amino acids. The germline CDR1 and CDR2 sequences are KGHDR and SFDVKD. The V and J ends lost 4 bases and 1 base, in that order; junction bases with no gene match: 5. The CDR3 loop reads CATSDPRGPSYEQYF. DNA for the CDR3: TGTGCCACCAGTGACCCCAGGGGGCCGTCCTACGAGCAGTACTTC.

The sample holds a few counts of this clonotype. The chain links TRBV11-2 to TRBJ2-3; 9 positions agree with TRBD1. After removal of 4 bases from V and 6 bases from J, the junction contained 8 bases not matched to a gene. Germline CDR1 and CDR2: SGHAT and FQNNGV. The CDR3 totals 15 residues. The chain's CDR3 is CASSSPDRGADTQYF. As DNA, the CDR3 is TGTGCCAGCAGCTCGCCGGACAGGGGAGCGGATACGCAGTATTTT.

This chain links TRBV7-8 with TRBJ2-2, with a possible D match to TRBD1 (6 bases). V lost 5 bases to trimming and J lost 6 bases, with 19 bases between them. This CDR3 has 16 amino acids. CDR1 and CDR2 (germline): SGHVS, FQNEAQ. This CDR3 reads CASSPQGSASSGELFF. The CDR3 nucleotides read TGTGCCAGCAGCCCACAGGGATCAGCATCGTCCGGGGAGCTGTTTTTT.

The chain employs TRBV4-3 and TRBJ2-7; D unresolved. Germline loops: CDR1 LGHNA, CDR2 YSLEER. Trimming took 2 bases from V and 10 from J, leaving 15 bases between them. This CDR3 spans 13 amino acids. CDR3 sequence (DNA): TGCGCCAGCAGCCAAACCTACGGCAGCGATCAGTACTTC. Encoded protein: CASSQTYGSDQYF.

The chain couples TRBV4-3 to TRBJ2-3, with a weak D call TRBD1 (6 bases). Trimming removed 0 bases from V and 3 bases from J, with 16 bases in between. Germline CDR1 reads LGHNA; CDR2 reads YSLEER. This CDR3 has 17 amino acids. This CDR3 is CASSQEPGLGGTDTQYF. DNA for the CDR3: TGCGCCAGCAGCCAAGAACCTGGGCTAGGGGGAACAGATACGCAGTATTTT.

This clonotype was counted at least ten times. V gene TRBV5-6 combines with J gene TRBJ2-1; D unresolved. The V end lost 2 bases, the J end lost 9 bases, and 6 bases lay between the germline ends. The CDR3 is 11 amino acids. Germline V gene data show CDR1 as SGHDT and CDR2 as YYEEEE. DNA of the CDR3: TGTGCCAGCAGCTTTGGCGGTGAGCAGTTCTTC. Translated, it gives CASSFGGEQFF. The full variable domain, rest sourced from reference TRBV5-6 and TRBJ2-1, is DAGVTQSPTHLIKTRGQQVTLRCSPKSGHDTVSWYQQALGQGPQFIFQYYEEEERQRGNFPDRFSGHQFPNYSSELNVNALLLGDSALYLCASSFGGEQFFGPGTRLTVL.

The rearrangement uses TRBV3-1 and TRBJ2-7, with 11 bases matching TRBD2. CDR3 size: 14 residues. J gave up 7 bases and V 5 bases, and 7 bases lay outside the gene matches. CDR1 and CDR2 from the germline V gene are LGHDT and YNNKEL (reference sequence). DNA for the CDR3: TGTGCCAGCAGCTTCCCGGGACTAGCGGTTGAGCAGTACTTC. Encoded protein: CASSFPGLAVEQYF.

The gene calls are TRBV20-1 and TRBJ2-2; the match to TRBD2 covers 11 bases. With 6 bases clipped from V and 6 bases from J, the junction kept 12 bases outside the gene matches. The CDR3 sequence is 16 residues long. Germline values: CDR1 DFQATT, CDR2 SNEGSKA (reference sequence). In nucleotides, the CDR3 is TGCAGTGCGCTTAGCGGGGGGGCCAGTTTATCCGGGGAGCTGTTTTTT. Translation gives CSALSGGASLSGELFF.

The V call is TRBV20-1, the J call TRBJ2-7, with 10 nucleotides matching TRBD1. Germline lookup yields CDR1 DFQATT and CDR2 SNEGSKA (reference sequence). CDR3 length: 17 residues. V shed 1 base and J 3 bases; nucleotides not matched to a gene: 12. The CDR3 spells CSARAERDRGRFYEQYF. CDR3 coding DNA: TGCAGTGCTAGAGCTGAAAGGGACAGGGGACGGTTCTACGAGCAGTACTTC.

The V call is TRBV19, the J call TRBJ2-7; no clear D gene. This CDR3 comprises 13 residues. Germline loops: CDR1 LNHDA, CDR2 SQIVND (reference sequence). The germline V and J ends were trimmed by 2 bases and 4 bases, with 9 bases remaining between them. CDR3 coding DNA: TGTGCCAGTAGTATACAGGCAAGGTACGAGCAGTACTTC. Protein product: CASSIQARYEQYF.

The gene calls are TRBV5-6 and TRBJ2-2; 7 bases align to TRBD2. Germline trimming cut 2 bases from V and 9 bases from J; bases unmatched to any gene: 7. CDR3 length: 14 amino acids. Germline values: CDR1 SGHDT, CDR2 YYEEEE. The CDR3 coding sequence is TGTGCCAGCAGCTTCCGCGGGGGTTCCAGGGAGCTGTTTTTT. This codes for CASSFRGGSRELFF.

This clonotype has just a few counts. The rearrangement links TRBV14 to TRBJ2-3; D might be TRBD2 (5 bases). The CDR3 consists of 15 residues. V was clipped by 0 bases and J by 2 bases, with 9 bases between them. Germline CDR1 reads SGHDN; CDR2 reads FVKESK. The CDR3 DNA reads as TGTGCCAGCAGCCAAGATCGCGACTACACAGATACGCAGTATTTT. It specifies CASSQDRDYTDTQYF.

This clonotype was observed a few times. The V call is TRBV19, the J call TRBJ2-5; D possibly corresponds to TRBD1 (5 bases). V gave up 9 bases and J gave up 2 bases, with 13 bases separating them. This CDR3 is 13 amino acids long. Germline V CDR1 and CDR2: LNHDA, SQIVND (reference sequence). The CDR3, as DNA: TGTGCCAGCTCGACAGTTACGCAAGAGACCCAGTACTTC. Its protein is CASSTVTQETQYF.

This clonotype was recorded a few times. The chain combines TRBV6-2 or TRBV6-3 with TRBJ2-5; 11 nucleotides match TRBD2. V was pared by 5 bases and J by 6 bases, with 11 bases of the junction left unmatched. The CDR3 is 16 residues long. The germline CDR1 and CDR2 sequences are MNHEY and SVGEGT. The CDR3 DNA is TGTGCCAGCAGTGACATAGCGGGAGGGCCCGTGAAGACCCAGTACTTC. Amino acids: CASSDIAGGPVKTQYF.

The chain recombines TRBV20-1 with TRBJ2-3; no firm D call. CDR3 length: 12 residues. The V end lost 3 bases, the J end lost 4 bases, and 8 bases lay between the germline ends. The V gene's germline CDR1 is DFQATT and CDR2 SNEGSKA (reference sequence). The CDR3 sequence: CSARVLADTQYF. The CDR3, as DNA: TGCAGTGCTAGGGTGCTGGCAGATACGCAGTATTTT.

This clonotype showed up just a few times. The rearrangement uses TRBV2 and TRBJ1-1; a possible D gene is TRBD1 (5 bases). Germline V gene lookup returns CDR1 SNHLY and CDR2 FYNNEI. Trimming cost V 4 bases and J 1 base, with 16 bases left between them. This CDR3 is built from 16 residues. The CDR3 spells CASSGGLGLGNTEAFF. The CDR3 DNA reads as TGTGCCAGCAGTGGGGGGTTGGGACTGGGGAACACTGAAGCTTTCTTT.